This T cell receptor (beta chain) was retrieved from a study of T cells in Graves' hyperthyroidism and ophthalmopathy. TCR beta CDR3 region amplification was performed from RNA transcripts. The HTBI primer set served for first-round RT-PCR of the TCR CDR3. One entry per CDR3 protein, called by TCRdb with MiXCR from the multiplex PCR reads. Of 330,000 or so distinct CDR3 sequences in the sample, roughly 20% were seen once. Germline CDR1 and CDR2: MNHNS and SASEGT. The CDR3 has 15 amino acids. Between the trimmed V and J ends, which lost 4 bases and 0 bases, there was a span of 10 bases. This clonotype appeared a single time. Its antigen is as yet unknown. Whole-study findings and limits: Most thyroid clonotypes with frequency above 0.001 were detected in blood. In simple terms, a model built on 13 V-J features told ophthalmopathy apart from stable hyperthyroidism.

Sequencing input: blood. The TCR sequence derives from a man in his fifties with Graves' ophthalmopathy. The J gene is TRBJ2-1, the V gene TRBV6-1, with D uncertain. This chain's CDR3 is CASSVDQYSYNEQFF. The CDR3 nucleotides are TGTGCCAGCAGTGTGGACCAGTACTCCTACAATGAGCAGTTCTTC.